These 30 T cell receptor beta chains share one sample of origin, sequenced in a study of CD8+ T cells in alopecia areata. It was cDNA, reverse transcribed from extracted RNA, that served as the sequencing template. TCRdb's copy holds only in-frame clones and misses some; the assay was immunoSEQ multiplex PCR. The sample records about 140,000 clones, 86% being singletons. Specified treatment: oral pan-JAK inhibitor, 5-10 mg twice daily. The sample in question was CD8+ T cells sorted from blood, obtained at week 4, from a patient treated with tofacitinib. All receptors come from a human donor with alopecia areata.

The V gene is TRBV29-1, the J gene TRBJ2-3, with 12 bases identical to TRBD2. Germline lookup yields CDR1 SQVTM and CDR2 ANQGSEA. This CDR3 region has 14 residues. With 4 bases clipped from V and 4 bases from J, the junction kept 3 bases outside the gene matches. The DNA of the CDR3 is TGCAGCGTTGTCAGGACTAGCGGGGCAGATACGCAGTATTTT. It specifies CSVVRTSGADTQYF.

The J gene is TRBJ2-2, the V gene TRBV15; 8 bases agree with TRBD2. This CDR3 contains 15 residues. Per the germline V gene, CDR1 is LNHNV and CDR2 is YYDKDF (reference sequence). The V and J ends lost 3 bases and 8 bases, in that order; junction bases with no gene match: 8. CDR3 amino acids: CATSRERETGGELFF. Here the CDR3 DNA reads TGTGCCACCAGCAGGGAGCGGGAGACGGGGGGGGAGCTGTTTTTT.

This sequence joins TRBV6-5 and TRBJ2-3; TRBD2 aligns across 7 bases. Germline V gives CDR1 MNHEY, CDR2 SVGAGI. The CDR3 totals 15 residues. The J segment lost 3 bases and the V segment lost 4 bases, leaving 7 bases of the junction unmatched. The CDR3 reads CASSWGGRETDTQYF. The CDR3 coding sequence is TGTGCCAGCAGTTGGGGGGGGAGGGAAACAGATACGCAGTATTTT.

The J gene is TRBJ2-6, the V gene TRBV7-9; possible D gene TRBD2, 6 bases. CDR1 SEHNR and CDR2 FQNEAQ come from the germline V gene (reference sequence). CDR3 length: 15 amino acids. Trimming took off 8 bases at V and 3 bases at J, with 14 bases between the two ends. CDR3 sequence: CASGYGGIGANVLTF. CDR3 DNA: TGTGCCAGCGGCTATGGGGGGATTGGGGCCAACGTCCTGACTTTC.

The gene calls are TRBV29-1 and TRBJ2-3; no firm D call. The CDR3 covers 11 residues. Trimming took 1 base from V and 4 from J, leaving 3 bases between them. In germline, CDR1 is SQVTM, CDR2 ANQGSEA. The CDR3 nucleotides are TGCAGCGTTGAAGTCGCAGATACGCAGTATTTT. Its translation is CSVEVADTQYF.

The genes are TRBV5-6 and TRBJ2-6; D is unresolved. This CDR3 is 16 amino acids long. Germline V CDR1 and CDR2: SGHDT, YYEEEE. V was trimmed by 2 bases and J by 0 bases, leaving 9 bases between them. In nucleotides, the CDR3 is TGTGCCAGCAGCTTAAACGGAGACTCTGGGGCCAACGTCCTGACTTTC. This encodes CASSLNGDSGANVLTF.

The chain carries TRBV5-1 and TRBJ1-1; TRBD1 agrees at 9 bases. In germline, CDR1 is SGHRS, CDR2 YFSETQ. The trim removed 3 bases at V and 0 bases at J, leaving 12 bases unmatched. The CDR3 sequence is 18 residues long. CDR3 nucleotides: TGCGCCAGCAGCTCCCCTCTGGGACAGGGCCGATTGAACACTGAAGCTTTCTTT. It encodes CASSSPLGQGRLNTEAFF.

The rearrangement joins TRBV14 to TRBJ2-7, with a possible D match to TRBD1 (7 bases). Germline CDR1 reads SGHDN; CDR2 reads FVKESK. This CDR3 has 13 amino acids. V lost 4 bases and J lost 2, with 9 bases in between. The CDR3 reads CASSPGGPYEQYF. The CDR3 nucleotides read TGTGCCAGCAGCCCAGGGGGGCCCTACGAGCAGTACTTC.

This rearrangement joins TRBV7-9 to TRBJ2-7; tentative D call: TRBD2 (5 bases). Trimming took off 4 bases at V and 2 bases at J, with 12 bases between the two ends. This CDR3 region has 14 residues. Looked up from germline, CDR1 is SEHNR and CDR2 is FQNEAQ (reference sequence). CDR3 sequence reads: CASSSPAGAYEQYF. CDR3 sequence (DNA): TGTGCCAGCAGCTCCCCTGCGGGCGCCTACGAGCAGTACTTC.

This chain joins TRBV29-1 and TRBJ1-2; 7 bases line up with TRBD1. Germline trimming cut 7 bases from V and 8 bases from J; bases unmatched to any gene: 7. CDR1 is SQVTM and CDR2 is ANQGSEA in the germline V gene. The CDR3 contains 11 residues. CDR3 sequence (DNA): TGCAGCGATGGGGACAGTTCGGGCTACACCTTC. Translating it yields CSDGDSSGYTF.

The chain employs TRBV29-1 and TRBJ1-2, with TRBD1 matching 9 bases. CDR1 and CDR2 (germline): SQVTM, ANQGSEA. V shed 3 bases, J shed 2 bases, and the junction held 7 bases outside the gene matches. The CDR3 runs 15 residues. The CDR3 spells CSVDLQGAENYGYTF. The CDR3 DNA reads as TGCAGCGTTGACTTACAGGGGGCTGAGAACTATGGCTACACCTTC.

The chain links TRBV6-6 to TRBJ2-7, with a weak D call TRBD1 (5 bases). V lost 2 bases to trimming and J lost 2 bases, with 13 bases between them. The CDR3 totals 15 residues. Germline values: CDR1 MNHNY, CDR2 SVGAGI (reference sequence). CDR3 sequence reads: CASSYVGRAPYEQYF. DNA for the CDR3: TGTGCCAGCAGTTACGTGGGCAGGGCTCCCTACGAGCAGTACTTC.

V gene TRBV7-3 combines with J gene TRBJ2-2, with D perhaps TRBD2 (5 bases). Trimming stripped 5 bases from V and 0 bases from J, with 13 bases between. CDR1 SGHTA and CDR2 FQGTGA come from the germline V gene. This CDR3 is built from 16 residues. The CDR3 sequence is CASSPKEVANTGELFF. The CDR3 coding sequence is TGTGCCAGCAGCCCGAAGGAGGTAGCGAACACCGGGGAGCTGTTTTTT. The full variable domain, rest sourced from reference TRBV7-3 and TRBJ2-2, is GAGVSQTPSNKVTEKGKYVELRCDPISGHTALYWYRQSLGQGPEFLIYFQGTGAADDSGLPNDRFFAVRPEGSVSTLKIQRTERGDSAVYLCASSPKEVANTGELFFGEGSRLTVL.

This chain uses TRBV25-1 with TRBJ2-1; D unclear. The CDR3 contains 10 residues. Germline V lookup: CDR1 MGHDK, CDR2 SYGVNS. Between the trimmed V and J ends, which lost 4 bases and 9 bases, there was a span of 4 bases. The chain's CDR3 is CASSGGEQFF. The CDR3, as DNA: TGTGCCAGCAGTGGCGGTGAGCAGTTCTTC.

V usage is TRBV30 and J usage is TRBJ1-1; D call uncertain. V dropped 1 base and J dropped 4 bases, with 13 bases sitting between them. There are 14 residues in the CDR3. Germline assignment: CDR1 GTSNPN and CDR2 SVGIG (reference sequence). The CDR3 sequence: CAWSGVIARTEAFF. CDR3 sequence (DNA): TGTGCCTGGAGTGGGGTCATAGCTCGCACTGAAGCTTTCTTT.

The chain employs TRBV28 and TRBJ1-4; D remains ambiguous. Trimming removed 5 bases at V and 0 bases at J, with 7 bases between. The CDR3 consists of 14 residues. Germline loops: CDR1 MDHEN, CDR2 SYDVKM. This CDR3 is CASSAVTTNEKLFF. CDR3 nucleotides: TGTGCCAGCAGTGCAGTTACAACTAATGAAAAACTGTTTTTT.

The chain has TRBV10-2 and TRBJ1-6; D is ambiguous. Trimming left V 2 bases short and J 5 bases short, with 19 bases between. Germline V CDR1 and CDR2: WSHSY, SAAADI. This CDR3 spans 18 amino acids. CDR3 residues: CASSEPSLTSPDNSPLHF. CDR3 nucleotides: TGCGCCAGCAGTGAGCCCTCCCTGACAAGCCCCGATAATTCACCCCTCCACTTT.

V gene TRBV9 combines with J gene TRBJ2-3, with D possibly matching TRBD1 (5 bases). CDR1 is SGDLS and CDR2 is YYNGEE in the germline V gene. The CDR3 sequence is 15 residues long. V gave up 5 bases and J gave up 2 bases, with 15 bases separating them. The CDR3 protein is CASSADSSYTDTQYF. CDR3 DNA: TGTGCCAGCAGTGCAGACAGTTCTTACACAGATACGCAGTATTTT.

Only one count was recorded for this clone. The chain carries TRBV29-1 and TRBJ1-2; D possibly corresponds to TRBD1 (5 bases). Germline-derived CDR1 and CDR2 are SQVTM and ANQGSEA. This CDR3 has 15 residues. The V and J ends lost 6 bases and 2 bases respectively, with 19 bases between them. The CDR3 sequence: CSVAGTADPNYGYTF. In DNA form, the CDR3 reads TGCAGCGTGGCCGGGACCGCGGATCCCAACTATGGCTACACCTTC.

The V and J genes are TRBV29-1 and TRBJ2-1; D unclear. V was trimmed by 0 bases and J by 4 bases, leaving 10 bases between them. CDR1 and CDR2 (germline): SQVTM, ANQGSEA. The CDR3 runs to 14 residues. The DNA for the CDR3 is TGCAGCGTTGAAGATCGTGCCAGATACAATGAGCAGTTCTTC. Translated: CSVEDRARYNEQFF.

The DNA for the CDR3 is TGTGCCAGCAGTGAAGATTTGGGCGGGGGGGCTGACATTCAGTACTTC. Its translation: CASSEDLGGGADIQYF. This rearrangement joins TRBV6-1 to TRBJ2-4; 9 nucleotides agree with TRBD2. There are 16 residues in the CDR3. V dropped 1 base and J dropped 8; count of bases not matched to a gene: 9. Germline CDR1 reads MNHNS; CDR2 reads SASEGT.

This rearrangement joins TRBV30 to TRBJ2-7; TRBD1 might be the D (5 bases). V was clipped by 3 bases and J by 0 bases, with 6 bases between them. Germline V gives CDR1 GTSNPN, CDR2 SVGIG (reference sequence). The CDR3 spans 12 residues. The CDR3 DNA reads TGTGCCTGGAGGGACAACTCCTACGAGCAGTACTTC. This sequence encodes CAWRDNSYEQYF.

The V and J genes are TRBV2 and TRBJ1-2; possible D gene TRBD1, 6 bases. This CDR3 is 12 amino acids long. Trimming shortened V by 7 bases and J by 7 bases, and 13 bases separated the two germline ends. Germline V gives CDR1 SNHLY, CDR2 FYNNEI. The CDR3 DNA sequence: TGTGCCAGCAAAGGCAGGGGACGTGGCTACACCTTC. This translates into CASKGRGRGYTF. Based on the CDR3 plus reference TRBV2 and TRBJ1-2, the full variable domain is EPEVTQTPSHQVTQMGQEVILRCVPISNHLYFYWYRQILGQKVEFLVSFYNNEISEKSEIFDDQFSVERPDGSNFTLKIRSTKLEDSAMYFCASKGRGRGYTFGSGTRLTVV.

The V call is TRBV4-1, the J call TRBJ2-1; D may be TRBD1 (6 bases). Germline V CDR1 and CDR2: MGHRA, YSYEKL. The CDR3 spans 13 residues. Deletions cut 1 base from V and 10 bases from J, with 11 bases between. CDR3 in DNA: TGCGCCAGCAGCCAAGGGGAGACAGGAGAGCAGTTCTTC. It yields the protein CASSQGETGEQFF.

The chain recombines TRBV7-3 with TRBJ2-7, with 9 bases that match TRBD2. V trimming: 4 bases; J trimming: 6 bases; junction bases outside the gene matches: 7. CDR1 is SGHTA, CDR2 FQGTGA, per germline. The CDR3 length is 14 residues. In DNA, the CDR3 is TGTGCCAGCAGCTCACTCGGGACTAGCAGCGAGCAGTACTTC. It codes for CASSSLGTSSEQYF.

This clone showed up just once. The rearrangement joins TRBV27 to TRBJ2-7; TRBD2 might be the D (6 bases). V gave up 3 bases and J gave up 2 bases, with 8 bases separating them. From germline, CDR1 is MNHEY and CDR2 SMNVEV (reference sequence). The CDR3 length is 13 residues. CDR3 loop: CASSFAGTYEQYF. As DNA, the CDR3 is TGTGCCAGCAGTTTCGCGGGGACCTACGAGCAGTACTTC.

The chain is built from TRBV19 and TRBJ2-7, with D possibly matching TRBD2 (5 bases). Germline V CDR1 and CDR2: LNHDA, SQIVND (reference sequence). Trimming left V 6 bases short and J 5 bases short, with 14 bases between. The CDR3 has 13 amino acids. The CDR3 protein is CASREPPGNEQYF. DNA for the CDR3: TGTGCCAGTAGGGAACCACCGGGGAACGAGCAGTACTTC.

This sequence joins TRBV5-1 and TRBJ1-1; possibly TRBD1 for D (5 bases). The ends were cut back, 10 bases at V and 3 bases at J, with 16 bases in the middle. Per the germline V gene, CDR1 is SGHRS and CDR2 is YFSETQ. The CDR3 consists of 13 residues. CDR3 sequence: CAGRDGIDTEAFF. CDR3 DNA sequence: TGCGCCGGGAGGGACGGAATAGACACTGAAGCTTTCTTT.

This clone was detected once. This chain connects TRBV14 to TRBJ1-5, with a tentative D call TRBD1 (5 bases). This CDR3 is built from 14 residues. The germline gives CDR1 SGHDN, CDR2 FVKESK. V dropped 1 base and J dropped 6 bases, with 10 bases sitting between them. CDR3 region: CASSQGGGGQPQHF. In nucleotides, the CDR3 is TGTGCCAGCAGCCAAGGGGGCGGTGGTCAGCCCCAGCATTTT.

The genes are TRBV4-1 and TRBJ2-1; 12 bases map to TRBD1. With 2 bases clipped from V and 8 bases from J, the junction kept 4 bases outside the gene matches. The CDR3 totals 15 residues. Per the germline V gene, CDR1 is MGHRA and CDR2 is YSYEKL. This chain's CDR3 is CASSQRGQGAYEQFF. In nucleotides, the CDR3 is TGCGCCAGCAGCCAACGGGGACAGGGGGCCTATGAGCAGTTCTTC.